The sample holds many counts of the clone carrying this TCR beta chain. The entry originates in a study of low-dose radiotherapy and immunotherapy resistance in tumors. Looking at the study overall: Cohort 2 was treated with 1 Gy per fraction every two weeks, amounting to 13 Gy across 26 weeks.

Both TCRalpha and TCRbeta chains were reverse transcribed with V-gene-specific primers. With a V-primer adapter and a constant-region primer, TCRs were amplified for around 21 PCR cycles. TCRdb re-derived calls from the reads in MiXCR, one entry per CDR3 protein. The data hold around 80,000 distinct CDR3 sequences, with 15% to 20% observed a single time. CDR3 length: 14 amino acids. V shed 1 base and J 5 bases; nucleotides not matched to a gene: 0. The germline CDR1 and CDR2 sequences are MGHRA and YSYEKL. The time point denotes: after trial treatment. Treatment specified: LDRT plus nivolumab, ipilimumab, low-dose cyclophosphamide and aspirin (RACIN trial).

The V call is TRBV4-1, the J call TRBJ2-3; the match to TRBD2 covers 10 bases. The sequence was obtained from a male donor with prostate cancer. This material consisted of PBMCs, taken after low-dose radiotherapy plus immunotherapy. The CDR3 here is CASSQGLAGDTQYF. DNA for the CDR3: TGCGCCAGCAGCCAAGGACTAGCGGGAGATACGCAGTATTTT.